This T cell receptor (beta chain) was recovered during a study of T-cell reconstitution after alpha-beta-depleted transplantation in children. Trimming stripped 4 bases from V and 9 bases from J, with 14 bases between. This CDR3 comprises 12 residues. Germline CDR1 reads SGHDT; CDR2 reads YYEEEE. This clonotype was observed at least ten times. Its antigen remains unknown. Study outcomes and limitations: In some patients, recipient T cells and intrathymic progenitors surviving conditioning explained high day-60 diversity. Several hundred expanded graft clones reportedly were the source of alpha-beta T cells about two months after transplant.

Unique molecular identifiers were used to barcode this TCRbeta library. Via MiXCR, TCRdb re-called the PCR reads, giving one row per CDR3 protein. The table records a few hundred thousand distinct CDR3 sequences, 9.5% to 13% of them present only once. The V gene is TRBV5-6, the J gene TRBJ2-7, with D possibly matching TRBD2 (7 bases). Material: PBMCs, obtained before TCRalphabeta/CD19-depleted stem cell transplant. The receptor was derived from a boy under three years old with acute myeloid leukemia, due to receive a stem cell transplant. The CDR3 spells CASSTPGGGQYF. CDR3 nucleotides: TGTGCCAGCAGCACCCCGGGGGGCGGGCAGTACTTC.